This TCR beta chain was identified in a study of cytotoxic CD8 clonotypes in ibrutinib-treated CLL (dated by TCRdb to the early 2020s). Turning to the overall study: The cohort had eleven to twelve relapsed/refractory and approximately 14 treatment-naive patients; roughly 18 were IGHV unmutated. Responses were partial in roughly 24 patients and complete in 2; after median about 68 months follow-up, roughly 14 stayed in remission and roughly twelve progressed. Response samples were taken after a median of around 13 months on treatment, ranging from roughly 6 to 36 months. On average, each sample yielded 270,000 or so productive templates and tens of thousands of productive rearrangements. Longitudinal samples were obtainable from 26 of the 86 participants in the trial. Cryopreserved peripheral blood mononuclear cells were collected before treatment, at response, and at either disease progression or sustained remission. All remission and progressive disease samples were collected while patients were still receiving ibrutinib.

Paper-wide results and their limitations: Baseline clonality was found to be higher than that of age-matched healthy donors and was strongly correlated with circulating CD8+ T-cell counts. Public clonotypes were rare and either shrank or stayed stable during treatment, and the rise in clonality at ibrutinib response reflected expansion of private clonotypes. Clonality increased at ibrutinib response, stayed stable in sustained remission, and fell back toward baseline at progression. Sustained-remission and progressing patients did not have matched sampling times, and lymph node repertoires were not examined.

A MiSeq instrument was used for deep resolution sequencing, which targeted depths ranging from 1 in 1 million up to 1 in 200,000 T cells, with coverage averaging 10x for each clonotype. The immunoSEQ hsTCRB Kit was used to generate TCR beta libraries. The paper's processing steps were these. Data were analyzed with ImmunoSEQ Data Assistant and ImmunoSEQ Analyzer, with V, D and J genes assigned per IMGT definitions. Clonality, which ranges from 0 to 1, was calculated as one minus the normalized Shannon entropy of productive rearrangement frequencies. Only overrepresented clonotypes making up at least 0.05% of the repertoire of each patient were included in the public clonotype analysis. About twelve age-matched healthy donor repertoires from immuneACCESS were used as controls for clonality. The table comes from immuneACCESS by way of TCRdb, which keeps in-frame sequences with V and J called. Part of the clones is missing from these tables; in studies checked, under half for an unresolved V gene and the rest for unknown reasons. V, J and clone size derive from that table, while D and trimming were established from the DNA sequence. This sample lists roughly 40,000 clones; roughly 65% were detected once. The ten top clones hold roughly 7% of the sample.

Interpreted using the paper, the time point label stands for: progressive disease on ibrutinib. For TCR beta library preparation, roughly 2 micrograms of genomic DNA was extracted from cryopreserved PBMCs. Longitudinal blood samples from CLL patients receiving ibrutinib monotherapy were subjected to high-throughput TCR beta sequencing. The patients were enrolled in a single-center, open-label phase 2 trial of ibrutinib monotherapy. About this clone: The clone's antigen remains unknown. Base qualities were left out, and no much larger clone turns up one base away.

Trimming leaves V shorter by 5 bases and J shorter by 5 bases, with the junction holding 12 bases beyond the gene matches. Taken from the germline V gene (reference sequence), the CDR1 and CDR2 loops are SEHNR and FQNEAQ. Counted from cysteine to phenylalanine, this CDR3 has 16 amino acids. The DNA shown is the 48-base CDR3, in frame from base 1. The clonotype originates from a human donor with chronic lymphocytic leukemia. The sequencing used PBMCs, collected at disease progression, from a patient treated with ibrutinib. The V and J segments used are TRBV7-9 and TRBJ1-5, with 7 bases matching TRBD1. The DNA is TGTGCCAGCAGCACAATCCTAGGACAGGCAGATCAGCCCCAGCATTTT. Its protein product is CASSTILGQADQPQHF.